The 25 T cell receptor beta chains reported below all come from one sample, sequenced in a study of blood T cells in healthy people across ages. The authors ran a second PCR of roughly 6 to 12 cycles using a sample-barcoded 5' primer and a J-beta primer mix. Each CDR3 protein gets one entry after TCRdb re-called the 5' RACE reads with MiXCR. The sample has 550,000 to 800,000 distinct CDR3 sequences, 20% to 25% seen once. Sequencing was carried out using blood. These receptors were obtained from a man in his 70s in good health.

This clonotype was found a few times. The chain links TRBV6-5 to TRBJ2-5; D is ambiguous. V lost 5 bases to trimming and J lost 11 bases, with 15 bases between them. The germline V gene has CDR1 MNHEY and CDR2 SVGAGI. This CDR3 has 12 amino acids. The CDR3 sequence: CASSGPELKQYF. In DNA form, the CDR3 reads TGTGCCAGCAGTGGTCCCGAGTTAAAGCAGTACTTC.

The chain links TRBV7-9 to TRBJ2-3; tentative D call: TRBD1 (5 bases). The germline V gene encodes CDR1 SEHNR and CDR2 FQNEAQ (reference sequence). There are 14 residues in the CDR3. V was cut by 3 bases and J by 4 bases, with 11 bases left in between. The CDR3 DNA is TGTGCCAGCAGCTTGACCCCGACAGCAGATACGCAGTATTTT. Its protein product is CASSLTPTADTQYF.

The chain carries TRBV7-2 and TRBJ1-4; TRBD1 is a possible D gene (6 bases). Germline CDR1 and CDR2: SGHTA and FQGNSA. This CDR3 has 14 residues. Trimming left V 3 bases short and J 8 bases short, with 13 bases between. The CDR3 here is CASSLGAPSEKLFF. The DNA of the CDR3 is TGTGCCAGCAGCTTGGGGGCGCCAAGCGAAAAACTGTTTTTT.

The chain joins TRBV6-6 to TRBJ1-6, with 7 bases lining up with TRBD1. This CDR3 is built from 15 residues. Germline V gene lookup returns CDR1 MNHNY and CDR2 SVGAGI (reference sequence). The V and J ends lost 8 bases and 7 bases, in that order; junction bases with no gene match: 11. CDR3 sequence reads: CASYDPGTVNSPLHF. CDR3 nucleotide sequence: TGTGCCAGCTATGACCCTGGGACAGTCAATTCACCCCTCCACTTT.

This clonotype was detected a few times. The chain employs TRBV7-9 and TRBJ1-2, with D possibly being TRBD1 (6 bases). This CDR3 is 13 amino acids long. The V end was cut by 8 bases, the J end by 5 bases, with 15 bases between. Germline CDR1 is SEHNR and CDR2 is FQNEAQ (reference sequence). CDR3 residues: CASGVAGAYGYTF. CDR3 in DNA: TGTGCCAGCGGCGTCGCAGGGGCGTATGGCTACACCTTC.

V and J are TRBV12-5 and TRBJ1-3; TRBD1 aligns across 9 bases. This CDR3 region has 15 residues. Losses at the gene ends were 5 bases for V and 4 bases for J; bases not matched to a gene: 6. In germline, CDR1 is LGHNT, CDR2 FRNRAP. The CDR3: CASGPQGADGNTIYF. DNA of the CDR3: TGTGCTAGTGGTCCACAGGGGGCGGACGGAAACACCATATATTTT.

This clonotype was observed many times. The chain has TRBV12-3 or TRBV12-4 and TRBJ2-7, with 14 bases fitting TRBD2. This CDR3 has 15 residues. V was pared by 4 bases and J by 7 bases, with 6 bases of the junction left unmatched. The CDR3 here is CASSSPGLAGEEQYF. The CDR3 nucleotides read TGTGCCAGCAGTTCCCCGGGACTAGCGGGAGAGGAGCAGTACTTC.

The gene calls are TRBV20-1 and TRBJ2-5, with TRBD2 matching 16 bases. Trimming removed 2 bases from V and 4 bases from J; junction bases left unmatched: 7. Germline CDR1 is DFQATT and CDR2 is SNEGSKA (reference sequence). This CDR3 has 17 residues. CDR3 amino acids: CSARPLGLAGGGETQYF. The CDR3 region has the DNA TGCAGTGCTAGACCCCTGGGACTAGCGGGAGGGGGAGAGACCCAGTACTTC.

V and J are TRBV14 and TRBJ2-6; D might be TRBD2 (5 bases). The CDR3 has 15 amino acids. In germline, CDR1 is SGHDN, CDR2 FVKESK. V dropped 2 bases and J dropped 3 bases, with 8 bases sitting between them. The CDR3 here is CASSQWRSGANVLTF. The CDR3 DNA reads TGTGCCAGCAGCCAATGGAGGAGTGGGGCCAACGTCCTGACTTTC.

V gene TRBV6-2 or TRBV6-3 combines with J gene TRBJ2-1; D remains unclear. The end of the DNA aligns better with TRBJ2-7, so the J call may be wrong. The CDR3 loop spans 14 amino acids. Germline V gene lookup returns CDR1 MNHEY and CDR2 SVGEGT. CDR3 region: CASSARTFPYEQYF. In DNA, the CDR3 is TGTGCCAGCAGTGCCAGGACGTTTCCCTACGAGCAGTACTTC.

This clonotype has only a few counts. A clone one base away is much larger, so this may be a read error. The chain carries TRBV6-6 and TRBJ2-5, with 11 bases that match TRBD2. Losses at the gene ends were 5 bases for V and 1 base for J; bases not matched to a gene: 3. Germline values: CDR1 MNHNY, CDR2 SVGAGI (reference sequence). The CDR3 sequence is 15 residues long. The CDR3 sequence: CASSNGLAGQETQYF. The CDR3, as DNA: TGTGCCAGCAGTAATGGACTAGCGGGCCAAGAGACCCAGTACTTC.

This clonotype was picked up many times. The CDR3: CSATKGVWTTTYGYTF. The DNA of the CDR3 is TGCAGTGCCACAAAAGGTGTGTGGACGACGACCTATGGCTACACCTTC. This rearrangement joins TRBV20-1 to TRBJ1-2, with no clear D. In germline, CDR1 is DFQATT, CDR2 SNEGSKA (reference sequence). The CDR3 is made up of 16 amino acids. V shed 6 bases and J shed 4 bases, with 24 bases lying between them.

This chain uses TRBV29-1 with TRBJ1-4; D not resolved. CDR1 is SQVTM, CDR2 ANQGSEA, per germline. The length of the CDR3 is 14 residues. V lost 3 bases and J lost 0, with 8 bases in between. The CDR3 is CSVETDPTNEKLFF. The CDR3 coding sequence is TGCAGCGTTGAGACGGACCCAACTAATGAAAAACTGTTTTTT. The full variable domain, its missing parts supplied by reference TRBV29-1 and TRBJ1-4, is SAVISQKPSRDICQRGTSLTIQCQVDSQVTMMFWYRQQPGQSLTLIATANQGSEATYESGFVIDKFPISRPNLTFSTLTVSNMSPEDSSIYLCSVETDPTNEKLFFGSGTQLSVL.

The J gene is TRBJ1-1, the V gene TRBV10-3, with no clear D. The CDR3 length is 13 residues. V lost 8 bases and J lost 1, with 11 bases in between. Germline-derived CDR1 and CDR2 are ENHRY and SYGVKD. The CDR3 DNA reads as TGTGCCATCGGTAGGACGGGGAACACTGAAGCTTTCTTT. This sequence encodes CAIGRTGNTEAFF.

The chain links TRBV12-3 or TRBV12-4 to TRBJ2-5, with D possibly TRBD1 on 6 matching bases. The V and J ends lost 5 bases and 5 bases respectively, with 12 bases between them. This CDR3 has 13 amino acids. Written as DNA, the CDR3 is TGTGCCAGCAGTGCTCCAAGGGGGGAGACCCAGTACTTC. It yields the protein CASSAPRGETQYF.

This clonotype was seen only a few times. V gene TRBV5-1 combines with J gene TRBJ2-2, with 10 bases lining up with TRBD2. The CDR3 is made up of 16 amino acids. Per germline, CDR1 SGHRS and CDR2 YFSETQ. The trim removed 4 bases at V and 0 bases at J, leaving 3 bases unmatched. The CDR3 here is CASSQLAGPNTGELFF. CDR3 coding DNA: TGCGCCAGCAGCCAACTAGCGGGACCGAACACCGGGGAGCTGTTTTTT.

The CDR3 protein is CSAQPGQGESPLHF. The CDR3 DNA reads as TGCAGTGCCCAGCCGGGACAGGGCGAATCACCCCTCCACTTT. This chain joins TRBV20-1 and TRBJ1-6, with 9 bases matching TRBD1. The J segment lost 10 bases and the V segment lost 6 bases, leaving 10 bases of the junction unmatched. Germline CDR1 and CDR2: DFQATT and SNEGSKA (reference sequence). The CDR3 is made up of 14 amino acids.

On this clonotype itself: This could be a read error, since a much larger clone is one nucleotide away. The rearrangement uses TRBV28 and TRBJ1-4; D might be TRBD2 (5 bases). The DNA end is a closer match to TRBJ2-2, so the J assignment may be wrong. The CDR3 runs to 12 residues. Germline CDR1 is MDHEN and CDR2 is SYDVKM. For the CDR3, the DNA is TGTGCCAGCAGACCCGGGGCCGGGGAGCTGTTTTTT. It specifies CASRPGAGELFF.

This clonotype was seen a handful of times. V usage is TRBV19 and J usage is TRBJ1-1; 8 bases fit TRBD1. Germline CDR1 reads LNHDA; CDR2 reads SQIVND (reference sequence). CDR3 length equals 15 residues. V lost 3 bases, J lost 6 bases, and 9 bases stayed unmatched. CDR3 DNA: TGTGCCAGTAGTATCCAGACAGGGGTCGTGGCTGAAGCTTTCTTT. This codes for CASSIQTGVVAEAFF.

The chain carries TRBV20-1 and TRBJ2-5; the match to TRBD1 covers 12 bases. Unmatched junction bases numbered 4, after V lost 0 bases and J lost 5 bases. The CDR3 is made up of 15 amino acids. The V gene's germline CDR1 is DFQATT and CDR2 SNEGSKA (reference sequence). CDR3 DNA sequence: TGCAGTGCTAGAGATTGGGGACAGGGGGCTGAGACCCAGTACTTC. This sequence encodes CSARDWGQGAETQYF.

A remark on this clonotype: This may stem from a read error, because a much larger clone lies one nucleotide away. This chain connects TRBV7-2 to TRBJ2-1; D uncertain. From germline, CDR1 is SGHTA and CDR2 FQGNSA. The V end was cut by 7 bases, the J end by 0 bases, with 7 bases between. This CDR3 comprises 13 residues. The CDR3 coding sequence is TGTGCCAGCACCCAGAGCTCCTACAATGAGCAGTTCTTC. It encodes CASTQSSYNEQFF.

V gene TRBV9 combines with J gene TRBJ1-4; a weak D match, TRBD1 (5 bases). The V and J ends lost 3 bases and 7 bases respectively, with 16 bases between them. The germline V gene encodes CDR1 SGDLS and CDR2 YYNGEE. The CDR3 spans 15 residues. The CDR3 spells CASSAGGGAFEKLFF. The CDR3 coding sequence is TGTGCCAGCAGCGCCGGAGGAGGGGCTTTTGAAAAACTGTTTTTT.

This clonotype was counted a single time. The chain combines TRBV4-1 with TRBJ2-7; D uncertain. Looked up from germline, CDR1 is MGHRA and CDR2 is YSYEKL. V lost 1 base and J lost 2, with 9 bases in between. The CDR3 runs to 14 residues. The DNA for the CDR3 is TGCGCCAGCAGCCAAGGACCAACAACCTACGAGCAGTACTTC. Translated: CASSQGPTTYEQYF.

The table lists this clonotype with a few counts. The chain is built from TRBV18 and TRBJ2-7, with TRBD1 matching over 12 bases. Germline CDR1 reads KGHSH; CDR2 reads LQKENI. The junction had 10 bases not matched to a gene; V was cut back by 5 bases and J by 5 bases. The CDR3 is 16 amino acids. CDR3 region: CASSSREGQGAHEQYF. In nucleotides, the CDR3 is TGTGCCAGCTCATCGCGGGAGGGACAGGGGGCCCACGAGCAGTACTTC.

The chain couples TRBV5-5 to TRBJ2-1, with D maybe TRBD2 (5 bases). Trimming stripped 0 bases from V and 9 bases from J, with 19 bases between. The CDR3 has 16 residues. Per germline, CDR1 SGHKS and CDR2 YYEKEE (reference sequence). The CDR3 DNA is TGTGCCAGCAGCTTGGAGGGCTTCCCGGATGGGAGTGAGCAGTTCTTC. Protein sequence: CASSLEGFPDGSEQFF. Looking up the rest from reference TRBV5-5 and TRBJ2-1 gives the full variable domain: DAGVTQSPTHLIKTRGQQVTLRCSPISGHKSVSWYQQVLGQGPQFIFQYYEKEERGRGNFPDRFSARQFPNYSSELNVNALLLGDSALYLCASSLEGFPDGSEQFFGPGTRLTVL.